Below are 22 T cell receptor beta chains sequenced from a single sample in a study of regulatory T cells in long-lasting Graves disease. Time point defined: newly diagnosed GD, antithyroid drugs for less than 3 months. From RNA extracted from PBMCs, the TCR library was made. Investigators prepared the TCR beta libraries by applying iRepertoire HTBI primers and Arm-PCR of CDR3 regions. TCRdb recomputed calls from the multiplex PCR reads with MiXCR, one row per CDR3 protein. Of approximately 540,000 distinct CDR3 sequences in the sample, around 12% were seen once. The sample also formed part of further work on T cells in Graves' hyperthyroidism and ophthalmopathy.

Sample: peripheral blood mononuclear cells (PBMCs), taken at new diagnosis, from a patient treated with antithyroid drugs. The source is a woman in her 30s with Graves disease.

This clonotype showed up just a few times. The rearrangement uses TRBV5-8 and TRBJ2-5; D unresolved. CDR1 is SGHTS, CDR2 YDEGEE, per germline. The CDR3 consists of 13 residues. The V end lost 8 bases, the J end lost 6 bases, and 17 bases lay between the germline ends. The CDR3 loop reads CASSTLVLKTQYF. Written as DNA, the CDR3 is TGTGCCAGTTCCACCCTAGTTTTAAAGACCCAGTACTTC.

This clonotype was seen repeatedly, ten times or more. The gene calls are TRBV28 and TRBJ1-5; 7 bases are a match to TRBD1. Germline CDR1 MDHEN, CDR2 SYDVKM. V lost 3 bases and J lost 0; bases outside the gene matches: 8. The CDR3 is 17 amino acids. The CDR3 is CASSLPSTGNSNQPQHF. The CDR3, as DNA: TGTGCCAGCAGTTTGCCTTCGACAGGGAATAGCAATCAGCCCCAGCATTTT. The full variable domain, its missing parts supplied by reference TRBV28 and TRBJ1-5, is DVKVTQSSRYLVKRTGEKVFLECVQDMDHENMFWYRQDPGLGLRLIYFSYDVKMKEKGDIPEGYSVSREKKERFSLILESASTNQTSMYLCASSLPSTGNSNQPQHFGDGTRLSIL.

This clonotype was counted many times. The chain links TRBV20-1 to TRBJ2-7; TRBD2 aligns across 11 bases. Germline assignment: CDR1 DFQATT and CDR2 SNEGSKA (reference sequence). This CDR3 comprises 15 residues. Germline trimming cut 5 bases from V and 4 bases from J; bases unmatched to any gene: 10. For the CDR3, the DNA is TGCAGTGCTCCCTTACTAGCGGGAGTTCGTTACGAGCAGTACTTC. Translating gives CSAPLLAGVRYEQYF.

This clonotype was counted at least ten times. The chain carries TRBV30 and TRBJ2-7; 11 positions match TRBD2. Trimming took 0 bases from V and 6 from J; bases not matched to a gene: 16. This CDR3 contains 18 residues. Germline V gene sequence: CDR1 GTSNPN, CDR2 SVGIG (reference sequence). DNA for the CDR3: TGTGCCTGGAGTGTTCAACGGACTAGCGGGTCCCGCCGGGGCGAGCAGTACTTC. Amino acids: CAWSVQRTSGSRRGEQYF.

Turning to this clonotype: Given a much more abundant clone one base away, this may be a read error. CDR3 sequence reads: CASSRGLAGPTSYEQYF. CDR3 sequence (DNA): TGTGCCAGCAGTAGGGGACTAGCGGGACCAACCTCCTACGAGCAGTACTTC. The rearrangement links TRBV6-1 to TRBJ2-7, with 13 bases that match TRBD2. The CDR3 is 17 residues long. The V gene's germline CDR1 is MNHNS and CDR2 SASEGT. The J segment lost 0 bases and the V segment lost 5 bases, leaving 7 bases of the junction unmatched.

As regards this clonotype: Being one base from a much bigger clone, this may be a read error. J is TRBJ2-1 and V is TRBV18; TRBD2 agrees at 9 bases. Germline V gene data show CDR1 as KGHSH and CDR2 as LQKENI. The J segment lost 5 bases and the V segment lost 5 bases, leaving 4 bases of the junction unmatched. The CDR3 is 14 residues long. The CDR3 is CASSGLAPNNEQFF. DNA for the CDR3: TGTGCCAGCTCAGGACTAGCGCCAAACAATGAGCAGTTCTTC.

This clonotype showed up many times. The chain has TRBV11-3 and TRBJ1-1; 7 bases map to TRBD1. With 5 bases clipped from V and 0 bases from J, the junction kept 6 bases outside the gene matches. CDR1 is SGHNT and CDR2 is YENEEA in the germline V gene. This CDR3 comprises 15 residues. CDR3 sequence (DNA): TGTGCCAGCAGCCCCCAAGGGGGCGTGAACACTGAAGCTTTCTTT. The encoded protein is CASSPQGGVNTEAFF.

This clonotype was observed many times. The genes are TRBV4-2 and TRBJ2-2; 13 nucleotides line up with TRBD2. V shed 4 bases, J shed 3 bases, and the junction held 5 bases outside the gene matches. Germline lookup yields CDR1 LGHNA and CDR2 YNFKEQ. The CDR3 is 17 residues long. CDR3 nucleotides: TGTGCCAGCAGCCTCGGACTAGCGGGAGTTGACACCGGGGAGCTGTTTTTT. This translates into CASSLGLAGVDTGELFF.

This clonotype was detected a few times. The V and J genes are TRBV4-1 and TRBJ2-5, with 10 bases that match TRBD2. The V segment lost 6 bases and the J segment 4 bases; nucleotides outside the gene matches: 23. CDR3 length: 20 residues. Germline CDR1 reads MGHRA; CDR2 reads YSYEKL. CDR3 nucleotides: TGCGCCAGCAGTCAGGATCTAGCGGGAGTGGGGAATGTTCCGGGAGAGACCCAGTACTTC. It translates to CASSQDLAGVGNVPGETQYF.

This clonotype was recorded at least ten times. This sequence joins TRBV28 and TRBJ2-5, with D possibly being TRBD2 (6 bases). The germline V gene encodes CDR1 MDHEN and CDR2 SYDVKM. The CDR3 has 15 amino acids. Trimming took off 3 bases at V and 5 bases at J, with 16 bases between the two ends. CDR3 in amino acids: CASSFDQGTPETQYF. DNA for the CDR3: TGTGCCAGCAGTTTCGACCAAGGGACTCCCGAGACCCAGTACTTC.

The chain has TRBV2 and TRBJ2-5, with 14 bases lining up with TRBD2. The CDR3 extends over 16 amino acids. The germline V gene encodes CDR1 SNHLY and CDR2 FYNNEI. Losses at the gene ends were 8 bases for V and 0 bases for J; bases not matched to a gene: 5. CDR3: CASQRGLAGDQETQYF. The CDR3 DNA follows: TGTGCCAGCCAGCGGGGACTAGCGGGAGACCAAGAGACCCAGTACTTC.

This clonotype was counted ten times or more. The rearrangement links TRBV18 to TRBJ2-5; D tentatively fits TRBD1 or TRBD2 (5 bases each). The length of the CDR3 is 14 residues. V was pared by 0 bases and J by 5 bases, with 10 bases between. CDR1 and CDR2 from the germline V gene are KGHSH and LQKENI. The CDR3 DNA sequence: TGTGCCAGCTCACCACCGGGGACGCGGGAGACCCAGTACTTC. Its translation: CASSPPGTRETQYF.

As for this clonotype: The conserved closing phenylalanine or tryptophan is absent in this CDR3, likely reflecting a read error. The genes are TRBV11-2 and TRBJ2-7; the D is unclear. V was pared by 3 bases and J by 4 bases, with 19 bases between. This CDR3 has 16 residues. Germline V CDR1 and CDR2: SGHAT, FQNNGV. CDR3 DNA: TGTGCCAGCAGCTTTGGATCCAACCAAGGGCTATACGAGCAGTACTTA. This translates into CASSFGSNQGLYEQYL.

V gene TRBV6-1 combines with J gene TRBJ2-7, with TRBD2 matching 13 bases. This CDR3 spans 16 amino acids. Germline CDR1 MNHNS, CDR2 SASEGT. The V and J ends lost 6 bases and 2 bases, in that order; junction bases with no gene match: 7. The CDR3 bases are TGTGCCAGCAGAAGACTAGCGGGAGGCGAGGCCTACGAGCAGTACTTC. This codes for CASRRLAGGEAYEQYF.

The table lists this clonotype with a few counts. The chain couples TRBV7-9 to TRBJ1-3, with 12 positions matching TRBD1. CDR1 SEHNR and CDR2 FQNEAQ come from the germline V gene (reference sequence). V lost 5 bases to trimming and J lost 1 base; unmatched junction nucleotides: 15. CDR3 length: 20 amino acids. This chain's CDR3 is CASSRRTGTGGVGSGNTIYF. DNA of the CDR3: TGTGCCAGCAGCCGACGGACCGGGACAGGGGGCGTTGGGTCTGGAAACACCATATATTTT.

This clonotype was observed many times. The V and J genes are TRBV28 and TRBJ2-1; D not certain. Germline CDR1 MDHEN, CDR2 SYDVKM. This CDR3 contains 17 residues. V was cut by 7 bases and J by 4 bases, with 23 bases left in between. Here the CDR3 DNA reads TGTGCCAGCACCTCGGGCGCGGCGGAGATTTCATACAATGAGCAGTTCTTC. Its protein is CASTSGAAEISYNEQFF.

The V and J genes are TRBV7-3 and TRBJ2-3; 11 bases are shared with TRBD1. Germline loops: CDR1 SGHTA, CDR2 FQGTGA. This CDR3 has 16 amino acids. Losses at the gene ends were 5 bases for V and 1 base for J; bases not matched to a gene: 5. Written as DNA, the CDR3 is TGTGCCAGCAGCCCCTGGACAGGGGGCGGCACAGATACGCAGTATTTT. Its protein product is CASSPWTGGGTDTQYF.

At least ten counts were recorded for this clonotype. The chain joins TRBV20-1 to TRBJ2-2; maybe TRBD1 (5 bases). Trimming took off 3 bases at V and 0 bases at J, with 8 bases between the two ends. The length of the CDR3 is 14 residues. Germline V gene data show CDR1 as DFQATT and CDR2 as SNEGSKA (reference sequence). DNA of the CDR3: TGCAGTGCTAGCCCCAGGGCGAACACCGGGGAGCTGTTTTTT. This gives the protein CSASPRANTGELFF.

The chain links TRBV4-3 to TRBJ2-2; 7 bases are a match to TRBD2. This CDR3 spans 17 amino acids. The germline gives CDR1 LGHNA, CDR2 YSLEER. With V trimmed by 0 bases and J by 6 bases, 10 bases remained unmatched. Here the CDR3 reads CASSQDFRREYAGELFF. In DNA form, the CDR3 reads TGCGCCAGCAGCCAAGATTTTAGGCGGGAGTACGCCGGGGAGCTGTTTTTT.

This chain joins TRBV6-1 and TRBJ1-2, with D possibly TRBD1 on 5 matching bases. The CDR3 covers 15 residues. V lost 6 bases and J lost 7, with 21 bases in between. Looked up from germline, CDR1 is MNHNS and CDR2 is SASEGT. CDR3 sequence (DNA): TGTGCCAGCAGAACAACCACCCAGGGAGTAAGTGGCTACACCTTC. Protein sequence: CASRTTTQGVSGYTF.

V and J are TRBV5-4 and TRBJ2-5; tentative D call: TRBD2 (5 bases). V dropped 5 bases and J dropped 1 base, with 15 bases sitting between them. This CDR3 has 15 residues. Germline lookup yields CDR1 SGHNT and CDR2 YYREEE (reference sequence). This CDR3 is CASSRSGGIQETQYF. The CDR3 coding sequence is TGTGCCAGCAGTCGCTCTGGAGGAATCCAAGAGACCCAGTACTTC.

This clonotype was seen at least ten times. This chain connects TRBV7-9 to TRBJ1-1, with 7 bases matching TRBD1. Germline CDR1 and CDR2: SEHNR and FQNEAQ (reference sequence). The CDR3 covers 14 residues. V lost 6 bases, J lost 1 base, and 5 bases stayed unmatched. CDR3 residues: CASRRGQANTEAFF. CDR3 DNA sequence: TGTGCCAGCAGACGAGGACAGGCGAACACTGAAGCTTTCTTT. The full variable domain, completed using reference TRBV7-9 and TRBJ1-1, is DTGVSQNPRHKITKRGQNVTFRCDPISEHNRLYWYRQTLGQGPEFLTYFQNEAQLEKSRLLSDRFSAERPKGSFSTLEIQRTEQGDSAMYLCASRRGQANTEAFFGQGTRLTVV.